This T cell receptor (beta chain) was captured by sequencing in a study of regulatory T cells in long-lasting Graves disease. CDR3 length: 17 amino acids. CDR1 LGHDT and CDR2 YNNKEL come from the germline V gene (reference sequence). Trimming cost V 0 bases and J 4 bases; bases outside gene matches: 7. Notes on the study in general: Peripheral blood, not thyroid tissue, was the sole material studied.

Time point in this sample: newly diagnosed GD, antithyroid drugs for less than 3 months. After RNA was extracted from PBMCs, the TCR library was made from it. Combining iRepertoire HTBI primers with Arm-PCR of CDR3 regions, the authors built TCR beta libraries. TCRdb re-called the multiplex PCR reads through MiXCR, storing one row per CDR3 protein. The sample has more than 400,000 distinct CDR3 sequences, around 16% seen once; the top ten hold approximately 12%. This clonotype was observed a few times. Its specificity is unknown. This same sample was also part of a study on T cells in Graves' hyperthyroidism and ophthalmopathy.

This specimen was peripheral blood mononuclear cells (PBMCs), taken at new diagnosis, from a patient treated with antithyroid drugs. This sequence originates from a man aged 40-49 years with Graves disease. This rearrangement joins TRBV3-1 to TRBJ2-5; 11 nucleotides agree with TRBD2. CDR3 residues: CASSQDSGLAGGETQYF. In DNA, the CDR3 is TGTGCCAGCAGCCAAGATTCAGGTCTAGCGGGAGGAGAGACCCAGTACTTC.